The 30 T cell receptor beta chains reported below all come from one sample, sequenced in a study of T-cell memory formation after mild COVID-19. MiXCR, run by TCRdb on the 5' RACE reads, gives a single entry per CDR3 protein. The sample includes over 55,000 distinct CDR3 sequences, 9% to 9.5% of them seen just once. The source material was PBMCs or a T cell subset sorted from them (not recorded which). The receptors come from a man between 18 and 29 years old who had mild COVID-19 (a few samples of this study predate the infection). Cell type and time point are not known.

The chain recombines TRBV7-8 with TRBJ1-2; TRBD1 is a possible D gene (5 bases). This CDR3 has 15 amino acids. Germline CDR1 and CDR2: SGHVS and FQNEAQ. V lost 5 bases, J lost 0 bases, and 13 bases lay in between. The CDR3 region has the DNA TGTGCCAGCAGCCCGAGGGACGGAGCTAACTATGGCTACACCTTC. It yields the protein CASSPRDGANYGYTF.

This clonotype has just a few counts. CDR3 protein: CASSPTGLANYGYTF. CDR3 DNA sequence: TGTGCCAGCAGTCCGACAGGGCTCGCTAACTATGGCTACACCTTC. The chain couples TRBV6-5 to TRBJ1-2; 7 nucleotides match TRBD1. The germline CDR1 and CDR2 sequences are MNHEY and SVGAGI. The CDR3 runs 15 residues. Losses at the gene ends were 5 bases for V and 0 bases for J; bases not matched to a gene: 6.

A few counts support this clonotype. The chain joins TRBV20-1 to TRBJ1-5; 7 nucleotides agree with TRBD1. CDR1 and CDR2 from the germline V gene are DFQATT and SNEGSKA (reference sequence). The V and J ends lost 6 bases and 4 bases, in that order; junction bases with no gene match: 6. The CDR3 has 13 amino acids. CDR3 sequence: CSALGQINQPQHF. The CDR3 DNA reads TGCAGTGCCCTGGGACAGATTAATCAGCCCCAGCATTTT.

In its sample, this clonotype was seen a few times. This rearrangement joins TRBV4-3 to TRBJ1-1; D possibly corresponds to TRBD1 (5 bases). The germline gives CDR1 LGHNA, CDR2 YSLEER. The CDR3 spans 14 residues. Trimming removed 1 base at V and 3 bases at J, with 9 bases between. In DNA, the CDR3 is TGCGCCAGCAGCCAAGCGACAGTCTACACTGAAGCTTTCTTT. Residues: CASSQATVYTEAFF.

The chain recombines TRBV5-1 with TRBJ1-4, with D possibly being TRBD1 (6 bases). V was cut by 3 bases and J by 7 bases, with 13 bases left in between. This CDR3 comprises 14 residues. CDR1 and CDR2 from the germline V gene are SGHRS and YFSETQ. CDR3 region: CASSSGQLREKLFF. CDR3 DNA sequence: TGCGCCAGCAGCTCTGGACAGTTGCGTGAAAAACTGTTTTTT.

This clonotype was seen a few times. The chain is built from TRBV29-1 and TRBJ2-5; D might be TRBD1 (7 bases). Germline-derived CDR1 and CDR2 are SQVTM and ANQGSEA. With 4 bases removed from V and 5 bases from J, the gap between germline ends came to 14 bases. The CDR3 is 13 residues long. The CDR3 DNA reads TGCAGCGTTGCTTTTTCAGGGGGGGAGACCCAGTACTTC. Its translation: CSVAFSGGETQYF.

The chain employs TRBV27 and TRBJ1-2, with 10 bases fitting TRBD1. Trimming took 6 bases from V and 2 from J; bases not matched to a gene: 6. The CDR3 contains 15 residues. Germline values: CDR1 MNHEY, CDR2 SMNVEV (reference sequence). The CDR3 DNA reads as TGTGCCAGCAGCCGGGGACAGGGGACCAACTATGGCTACACCTTC. This codes for CASSRGQGTNYGYTF.

This clonotype turned up a few times. The V and J genes are TRBV7-2 and TRBJ1-5; D remains unclear. This CDR3 is 15 amino acids long. V lost 1 base and J 2 bases, leaving 9 bases between the germline ends. Germline CDR1 SGHTA, CDR2 FQGNSA. CDR3 coding DNA: TGTGCCAGCAGCTTAGTAGCAGTTGGCAATCAGCCCCAGCATTTT. This encodes CASSLVAVGNQPQHF.

This clonotype came up a few times. The chain joins TRBV3-1 to TRBJ1-4; tentatively, D is TRBD1 (5 bases). Germline lookup yields CDR1 LGHDT and CDR2 YNNKEL (reference sequence). V was clipped by 4 bases and J by 14 bases, with 23 bases between them. The CDR3 length is 15 residues. The CDR3: CASSPRDGATLGLFF. The CDR3 DNA sequence: TGTGCCAGCAGCCCCCGGGACGGAGCAACTTTAGGGCTGTTTTTT.

This clonotype came up a few times. The chain joins TRBV7-6 to TRBJ2-1, with 8 bases aligning to TRBD1. CDR3 length equals 14 residues. Germline assignment: CDR1 SGHVS and CDR2 FNYEAQ. The V gene end was trimmed by 3 bases and the J gene end by 7 bases; junction bases not matched to a gene: 5. The CDR3: CASSFQQGENEQFF. The CDR3 DNA reads as TGTGCCAGCAGCTTTCAACAGGGGGAAAATGAGCAGTTCTTC.

This clonotype was seen only a few times. V is TRBV7-2 and J is TRBJ2-7; no clear D. The CDR3 length is 13 residues. Germline V CDR1 and CDR2: SGHTA, FQGNSA. Trimming stripped 1 base from V and 7 bases from J, with 11 bases between. DNA for the CDR3: TGTGCCAGCAGCTTAGTCCATGGTGAAGAGCAGTACGTC. Its protein product is CASSLVHGEEQYV.

The gene calls are TRBV12-3 or TRBV12-4 and TRBJ2-2; 11 bases line up with TRBD1. Losses at the gene ends were 6 bases for V and 6 bases for J; bases not matched to a gene: 6. There are 15 residues in the CDR3. This chain's CDR3 is CASSAGQGASGELFF. The CDR3 DNA is TGTGCCAGCAGCGCCGGACAGGGGGCCTCCGGGGAGCTGTTTTTT.

The J gene is TRBJ2-4, the V gene TRBV19; 7 bases align to TRBD2. The J segment lost 0 bases and the V segment lost 1 base, leaving 0 bases of the junction unmatched. The germline CDR1 and CDR2 sequences are LNHDA and SQIVND (reference sequence). The length of the CDR3 is 15 residues. CDR3 protein: CASSIGGGAKNIQYF. The CDR3 bases are TGTGCCAGTAGTATAGGGGGGGGAGCCAAAAACATTCAGTACTTC.

J is TRBJ1-1 and V is TRBV14, with D perhaps matching TRBD1 (5 bases). From germline, CDR1 is SGHDN and CDR2 FVKESK. CDR3 length: 14 amino acids. The V gene lost 4 bases and the J gene lost 4 bases, with 13 bases spanning the gap. CDR3 DNA sequence: TGTGCCAGCAGCCCCCGATCAGGGAGCACTGAAGCTTTCTTT. Protein product: CASSPRSGSTEAFF. The whole variable domain, remainder taken from reference TRBV14 and TRBJ1-1, is EAGVTQFPSHSVIEKGQTVTLRCDPISGHDNLYWYRRVMGKEIKFLLHFVKESKQDESGMPNNRFLAERTGGTYSTLKVQPAELEDSGVYFCASSPRSGSTEAFFGQGTRLTVV.

V gene TRBV20-1 combines with J gene TRBJ1-1; no clear D. Looked up from germline, CDR1 is DFQATT and CDR2 is SNEGSKA (reference sequence). The ends were cut back, 6 bases at V and 1 base at J, with 15 bases in the middle. This CDR3 comprises 14 residues. The CDR3 nucleotides read TGCAGTGCAACCTCCGGAGGGAAGAACACTGAAGCTTTCTTT. It codes for CSATSGGKNTEAFF.

This clonotype was seen many times. The chain has TRBV7-2 and TRBJ2-7; D may be TRBD1 (6 bases). The CDR3 runs to 15 residues. The germline CDR1 and CDR2 sequences are SGHTA and FQGNSA. The V end was cut by 5 bases, the J end by 1 base, with 15 bases between. The CDR3 region is CASSPGQGRSYEQYF. As DNA, the CDR3 is TGTGCCAGCAGCCCAGGGCAGGGGAGATCCTACGAGCAGTACTTC.

CDR3: CASSLTARVHYGYTF. DNA for the CDR3: TGTGCCAGCAGCTTAACGGCCAGGGTGCACTATGGCTACACCTTC. V is TRBV7-2 and J is TRBJ1-2; D might be TRBD1 (5 bases). Trimming stripped 2 bases from V and 3 bases from J, with 13 bases between. Germline lookup yields CDR1 SGHTA and CDR2 FQGNSA. The CDR3 length is 15 residues. Full variable domain (rest looked up from reference TRBV7-2 and TRBJ1-2): GAGVSQSPSNKVTEKGKDVELRCDPISGHTALYWYRQSLGQGLEFLIYFQGNSAPDKSGLPSDRFSAERTGGSVSTLTIQRTQQEDSAVYLCASSLTARVHYGYTFGSGTRLTVV.

The chain joins TRBV7-2 to TRBJ1-2; D uncertain. V was shortened by 5 bases and J by 4 bases, with 11 bases between the two germline ends. There are 13 residues in the CDR3. Per germline, CDR1 SGHTA and CDR2 FQGNSA. CDR3: CASSPHGPYGYTF. CDR3 sequence (DNA): TGTGCCAGCAGCCCCCATGGCCCCTATGGCTACACCTTC.

This clonotype was counted at least ten times. The chain has TRBV4-2 and TRBJ2-3, with D maybe TRBD1 (5 bases). The CDR3 has 17 amino acids. Germline assignment: CDR1 LGHNA and CDR2 YNFKEQ. V gave up 1 base and J gave up 3 bases, with 17 bases separating them. Written as DNA, the CDR3 is TGTGCCAGCAGCCAAGGCTTAGGGGATATATGGACAGATACGCAGTATTTT. It yields the protein CASSQGLGDIWTDTQYF.

The V call is TRBV28, the J call TRBJ2-1; 10 positions agree with TRBD1. The ends lost 4 bases at V and 7 bases at J; junction bases unmatched: 10. There are 16 residues in the CDR3. Per germline, CDR1 MDHEN and CDR2 SYDVKM. The CDR3 protein is CASSYGTGAPMNEQFF. In nucleotides, the CDR3 is TGTGCCAGCAGTTACGGGACAGGGGCCCCTATGAATGAGCAGTTCTTC. Looking up the rest from reference TRBV28 and TRBJ2-1 gives the full variable domain: DVKVTQSSRYLVKRTGEKVFLECVQDMDHENMFWYRQDPGLGLRLIYFSYDVKMKEKGDIPEGYSVSREKKERFSLILESASTNQTSMYLCASSYGTGAPMNEQFFGPGTRLTVL.

This sequence joins TRBV6-1 and TRBJ2-7; D ambiguous. V lost 1 base to trimming and J lost 3 bases, with 7 bases between them. The germline CDR1 and CDR2 sequences are MNHNS and SASEGT. The CDR3 spans 13 residues. CDR3 sequence reads: CASSEGDLYEQYF. The CDR3 nucleotides read TGTGCCAGCAGTGAAGGAGACCTCTACGAGCAGTACTTC.

The chain recombines TRBV5-1 with TRBJ2-5; maybe TRBD2 (5 bases). With 1 base removed from V and 2 bases from J, the gap between germline ends came to 9 bases. Germline CDR1 is SGHRS and CDR2 is YFSETQ. CDR3 size: 14 residues. This chain's CDR3 is CASSLQPGQETQYF. CDR3 in DNA: TGCGCCAGCAGCTTGCAGCCGGGACAAGAGACCCAGTACTTC.

This clonotype was observed a handful of times. The V gene is TRBV7-2, the J gene TRBJ1-6, with 9 bases fitting TRBD1. The V gene's germline CDR1 is SGHTA and CDR2 FQGNSA. The V gene end was trimmed by 7 bases and the J gene end by 11 bases; junction bases not matched to a gene: 12. The CDR3 is made up of 15 amino acids. The CDR3 is CASTLAPGQGAPLHF. The CDR3 DNA follows: TGTGCCAGCACCCTAGCCCCGGGACAGGGTGCACCCCTCCACTTT. Full variable domain (outside the CDR3, taken from reference TRBV7-2 and TRBJ1-6): GAGVSQSPSNKVTEKGKDVELRCDPISGHTALYWYRQSLGQGLEFLIYFQGNSAPDKSGLPSDRFSAERTGGSVSTLTIQRTQQEDSAVYLCASTLAPGQGAPLHFGNGTRLTVT.

This clonotype showed up just a few times. CDR3 DNA sequence: TGCGCCAGCAGCCACTATACTAGCGGGGGGGCGGTAGATACGCAGTATTTT. Protein: CASSHYTSGGAVDTQYF. V gene TRBV4-1 combines with J gene TRBJ2-3, with TRBD2 matching 13 bases. This CDR3 is 17 amino acids long. V lost 3 bases to trimming and J lost 5 bases; unmatched junction nucleotides: 8. The germline gives CDR1 MGHRA, CDR2 YSYEKL.

DNA of the CDR3: TGTGCCAGTAGCCCCCAGGGTTTGGAGACCCAGTACTTC. This encodes CASSPQGLETQYF. The chain is built from TRBV19 and TRBJ2-5; maybe TRBD1 (5 bases). Trimming took 6 bases from V and 5 from J, leaving 13 bases between them. Looked up from germline, CDR1 is LNHDA and CDR2 is SQIVND (reference sequence). The CDR3 is made up of 13 amino acids.

This chain links TRBV7-9 with TRBJ1-3; 7 bases match TRBD1. With 5 bases clipped from V and 8 bases from J, the junction kept 6 bases outside the gene matches. The CDR3 contains 13 residues. CDR1 SEHNR and CDR2 FQNEAQ come from the germline V gene (reference sequence). For the CDR3, the DNA is TGTGCCAGCAGCAAAGACAGGGAACACACCATATATTTT. It encodes CASSKDREHTIYF.

This clonotype occurred a few times. The genes are TRBV6-5 and TRBJ2-3, with D perhaps given as TRBD1 or TRBD2 (7 bases each). The CDR3 runs to 16 residues. From germline, CDR1 is MNHEY and CDR2 SVGAGI. Trimming pared 0 bases from V and 3 bases from J, leaving 13 bases between. The chain's CDR3 is CASSYSPQGGTDTQYF. The CDR3, as DNA: TGTGCCAGCAGTTACTCACCGCAGGGGGGGACAGATACGCAGTATTTT.

The chain combines TRBV5-5 with TRBJ2-7; TRBD1 matches 7 bases. Germline V gene sequence: CDR1 SGHKS, CDR2 YYEKEE (reference sequence). There are 13 residues in the CDR3. The V and J ends lost 5 bases and 3 bases, in that order; junction bases with no gene match: 5. The CDR3 region is CASRMGQNYEQYF. The CDR3 region has the DNA TGTGCCAGCAGAATGGGACAGAACTACGAGCAGTACTTC.

This clonotype was seen only a few times. CDR3 bases: TGTGCCAGCAGTTCCTCGGGTGGGGCCAACGTCCTGACTTTC. Protein sequence: CASSSSGGANVLTF. The V and J genes are TRBV12-3 or TRBV12-4 and TRBJ2-6; D call uncertain. Trimming removed 4 bases from V and 3 bases from J, with 7 bases in between. The CDR3 extends over 14 amino acids.

This chain joins TRBV2 and TRBJ2-5; TRBD1 matches at 9 bases. The V gene's germline CDR1 is SNHLY and CDR2 FYNNEI. This CDR3 has 15 residues. Trimming at V came to 5 bases and at J to 4 bases, leaving 8 bases not matched to a gene. The CDR3 sequence: CASSRPGQGRETQYF. The DNA for the CDR3 is TGTGCCAGCAGTCGGCCGGGACAGGGACGAGAGACCCAGTACTTC.